Listed below are T cell receptor beta chains from one sample, sequenced in a study of blood T cells in healthy people across ages. TCRdb independently ran MiXCR on the 5' RACE reads; one entry per CDR3 protein. The sample shows 750,000 or so distinct CDR3 sequences, approximately 25% of them seen only once. This sample was shared with a second study, whose subject was T cells of mothers and their children.

Sequenced material: blood. These receptor sequences come from a boy aged 10-17 years in good health. Each CDR3 is given with its conserved first and last residue. The D gene is left open where the match is weak. Clone size is stated in some rows and not others, as once, few, many or a class when expanded.

cdr3_aa cdr3_nt d_call clone_size j_call v_call
CASSQDGYGLTYEQYF TGTGCCAGCAGCCAAGATGGCTACGGCCTCACCTACGAGCAGTACTTC - few TRBJ2-7 TRBV14
CASSQDQLPNEQFF TGTGCCAGCAGCCAAGATCAACTACCCAATGAGCAGTTCTTC - - TRBJ2-1 TRBV3-1
CASSQDPSANYGYTF TGTGCCAGCAGCCAAGACCCGAGCGCCAACTATGGCTACACCTTC - - TRBJ1-2 TRBV7-2
CASSEVRNTGELFF TGTGCCAGCAGTGAAGTACGTAACACCGGGGAGCTGTTTTTT - few TRBJ2-2 TRBV2
CASRLQGATEAFF TGTGCCAGCAGACTCCAGGGGGCCACTGAAGCTTTCTTT TRBD1 - TRBJ1-1 TRBV28
CASRPPTLDTEAFF TGTGCCAGCAGGCCCCCTACACTCGACACTGAAGCTTTCTTT - few TRBJ1-1 TRBV6-2/TRBV6-3
CASSRTGLSGDYTF TGTGCCAGCAGTCGGACAGGGTTGTCAGGCGACTACACCTTC TRBD1 few TRBJ1-2 TRBV6-6
CSVVQGSEAFF TGCAGCGTTGTACAGGGTTCTGAAGCTTTCTTT - few TRBJ1-1 TRBV29-1
CASSLLWTSGDNEQFF TGTGCCAGCAGTTTACTTTGGACTAGCGGTGACAATGAGCAGTTCTTC TRBD2 - TRBJ2-1 TRBV12-3/TRBV12-4
CASSMSFSTYEQYF TGTGCCAGTAGTATGAGCTTTTCCACCTACGAGCAGTACTTC - - TRBJ2-7 TRBV19
CASRPGTDYGYTF TGTGCCAGCAGGCCCGGGACAGACTATGGCTACACCTTC TRBD1 - TRBJ1-2 TRBV12-3/TRBV12-4
CASSSTGLVKETQYF TGTGCCAGCAGTTCCACGGGACTAGTTAAGGAGACCCAGTACTTC TRBD2 - TRBJ2-5 TRBV12-3/TRBV12-4
CSARDPYDRLNNYGYTF TGCAGTGCTAGAGATCCCTACGACAGGTTGAATAACTATGGCTACACCTTC - few TRBJ1-2 TRBV20-1
CASSLIADFSAQGTEAFF TGTGCCAGCAGTTTAATAGCGGACTTTAGCGCTCAGGGCACTGAAGCTTTCTTT - - TRBJ1-1 TRBV12-3/TRBV12-4
CASREGLAGKEQFF TGTGCCAGCAGGGAGGGACTAGCGGGAAAGGAGCAGTTCTTC TRBD2 few TRBJ2-1 TRBV28
CSVEDRSAGGRYEQYF TGCAGCGTTGAAGATCGCTCAGCGGGGGGGCGCTACGAGCAGTACTTC TRBD2 - TRBJ2-7 TRBV29-1
CASSQVLSSYNEQFF TGCGCCAGCAGCCAAGTCCTGAGCTCCTACAATGAGCAGTTCTTC - few TRBJ2-1 TRBV4-1
CASSLGPTGFGTNYEQYF TGTGCCAGCAGCCTAGGCCCTACAGGATTTGGTACGAACTACGAGCAGTACTTC - - TRBJ2-7 TRBV7-9